This TCR beta chain stems from a study of blood T cells in healthy people across ages. Study-level results: Versus aged donors, long-lived donors had higher diversity and more naive CD4+ cells.

Primers used in a second PCR of about 6 to 11 cycles were a sample-barcoded 5' primer and a J-beta primer mix. With 12 random nucleotides, a template-switch adaptor tagged each individual cDNA molecule. Using its own MiXCR run on the 5' RACE reads, TCRdb lists one record per CDR3 protein. In the table there are approximately 1.5 million distinct CDR3 sequences, about 42% of which are singletons. This clonotype was detected only a few times. Its antigen is not known. V was shortened by 6 bases and J by 8 bases, with 11 bases between the two germline ends. There are 12 residues in the CDR3. The sequenced sample was blood. The chain joins TRBV12-3 or TRBV12-4 to TRBJ2-1, with no clear D. The TCR sequence derives from a woman aged 18 to 35 in good health. CDR3 region: CASSLRSYEQFF. The CDR3 nucleotides read TGTGCCAGCAGCCTCAGATCTTATGAGCAGTTCTTC.